Sequencing of this TCR beta chain was carried out in a study of cytomegalovirus exposure and HLA in healthy donors. Findings of the study overall: The listing of approximately 160 TCR beta chains classed them as cytomegalovirus-associated.

CDR1 and CDR2 from the germline V gene are ENHRY and SYGVKD. There are 15 residues in the CDR3. The ends lost 6 bases at V and 6 bases at J; junction bases unmatched: 9. Produced via immunoSEQ multiplex PCR; TCRdb's table is partial and in-frame only. This table has about 330,000 clones, roughly 87% appearing once. Remarks on this clone: Its antigen remains unidentified.

The chain recombines TRBV10-3 with TRBJ2-3; TRBD2 aligns across 10 bases. Sequenced material: PBMCs. The receptor comes from a woman aged 25 to 39 in good health and CMV-seropositive. The CDR3 here is CAISPAGGHTDTQYF. CDR3 DNA sequence: TGTGCCATCAGCCCAGCGGGGGGGCACACGGATACGCAGTATTTT.